The T cell receptor beta chain described here comes from a study of T cell repertoires in aging, cancer and after chemotherapy. The wider study: Donors were grouped into six age bands spanning 30 or younger through 70 or older. The full dataset contained some 8.7 million TCR reads. Points from the study as a whole: Rebound thymic output was suggested by rising median generation probability during chemotherapy in each cancer cohort.

Of note for this clonotype: The target antigen is unknown. The junction does not match germline at one end; this may be a read error.

TRB rearrangements spanning V, D and J were amplified using mixed TRB-A/B primers. TCRdb reprocessed the multiplex PCR reads via MiXCR and lists one record per CDR3 protein. The table has roughly 400 distinct CDR3 sequences, roughly a third seen once. Peripheral blood genomic DNA, not sorted cells or RNA, was the template. CDR3 size: 16 residues. The V gene's germline CDR1 is MNHNY and CDR2 SVGAGI (reference sequence). The chain has TRBV6-6 and TRBJ2-1; TRBD1 is a possible D gene (5 bases). The sample comprised blood. This receptor was identified in a human donor with a solid tumor. CDR3 region: CASSYPTVGSNNEQFF. CDR3 bases: TGTGCCAGCAGTTACCCGACAGTGGGCTCCAACAATGAGCAGTTCTTC.